This passage covers 21 T cell receptor beta chains from one sample sequenced in a study of vaccination effects on CD4 cells after COVID-19. Antigen specificity for these receptors is unknown. Assay used: immunoSEQ multiplex PCR; TCRdb lists only in-frame clones, some missing. The sample lists around 25,000 clones; less than 75% were seen once. Following an approximately eleven-day culture, CD4+ T cells were purified. The specimen was CD4+ T cells from PBMCs cultured without peptide, collected before COVID-19 vaccination. The receptors originated from a human donor who received a COVID-19 vaccine.

The rearrangement joins TRBV10-3 to TRBJ2-5; TRBD2 aligns across 11 bases. V lost 6 bases, J lost 5 bases, and 8 bases stayed unmatched. Germline lookup yields CDR1 ENHRY and CDR2 SYGVKD. This CDR3 has 15 residues. The CDR3 protein is CAISASLAGEETQYF. For the CDR3, the DNA is TGTGCCATCAGCGCCTCACTAGCGGGGGAGGAGACCCAGTACTTC.

This chain connects TRBV28 to TRBJ1-5; possibly TRBD1 for D (5 bases). Trimming cost V 1 base and J 3 bases, with 10 bases left between them. The CDR3 has 15 residues. Germline lookup yields CDR1 MDHEN and CDR2 SYDVKM. In nucleotides, the CDR3 is TGTGCCAGCAGTTTATTGGCCAGGGTCAATCAGCCCCAGCATTTT. This encodes CASSLLARVNQPQHF.

The table lists this clone with a few counts. The chain uses TRBV4-3 and TRBJ1-3; weak D call: TRBD1 (5 bases). This CDR3 comprises 16 residues. Germline CDR1 LGHNA, CDR2 YSLEER. Deletions cut 4 bases from V and 4 bases from J, with 17 bases between. The DNA for the CDR3 is TGCGCCAGCAGCCCAGAGGGGAGCTTTTACGGAAACACCATATATTTT. Encoded protein: CASSPEGSFYGNTIYF.

This chain connects TRBV30 to TRBJ2-3; D is unclear. CDR1 and CDR2 (germline): GTSNPN, SVGIG (reference sequence). CDR3 size: 11 residues. The germline V and J ends were trimmed by 8 bases and 3 bases, with 9 bases remaining between them. This CDR3 is CAGDTTDTQYF. In nucleotides, the CDR3 is TGTGCCGGGGATACGACAGATACGCAGTATTTT.

V gene TRBV6-2 or TRBV6-3 combines with J gene TRBJ2-7; a possible D gene is TRBD1 (5 bases). Trimming cost V 2 bases and J 2 bases, with 13 bases left between them. The CDR3 has 15 amino acids. Germline values: CDR1 MNHEY, CDR2 SVGEGT. The DNA of the CDR3 is TGTGCCAGCAGTTACGGGGCAGGGTCTACCTACGAGCAGTACTTC. It codes for CASSYGAGSTYEQYF.

The chain uses TRBV19 and TRBJ2-1; 12 nucleotides agree with TRBD2. Losses at the gene ends were 1 base for V and 9 bases for J; bases not matched to a gene: 10. CDR1 is LNHDA, CDR2 SQIVND, per germline (reference sequence). CDR3 length equals 17 residues. CDR3: CASSIALGLAGPREQFF. The CDR3 DNA sequence: TGTGCCAGTAGTATAGCCCTAGGACTAGCGGGACCGCGTGAGCAGTTCTTC.

This clone was observed a few times. The chain joins TRBV7-2 to TRBJ2-2, with a tentative D call TRBD2 (5 bases). Germline V CDR1 and CDR2: SGHTA, FQGNSA. There are 15 residues in the CDR3. Trimming cost V 5 bases and J 4 bases, with 14 bases left between them. CDR3 protein: CASSPTRMGTGELFF. The CDR3 DNA sequence: TGTGCCAGCAGCCCAACTAGGATGGGCACCGGGGAGCTGTTTTTT.

This clone showed up just a few times. The rearrangement uses TRBV20-1 and TRBJ1-5; D is unclear. V lost 5 bases and J 6 bases, leaving 8 bases between the germline ends. Germline V gene data show CDR1 as DFQATT and CDR2 as SNEGSKA (reference sequence). CDR3 length equals 11 residues. DNA for the CDR3: TGCAGTGCTGGACCGGGTCAGCCCCAGCATTTT. Residues: CSAGPGQPQHF.

This clone turned up a few times. V is TRBV7-2 and J is TRBJ1-5; TRBD1 agrees at 12 bases. CDR1 is SGHTA and CDR2 is FQGNSA in the germline V gene. CDR3 length: 16 amino acids. The J segment lost 5 bases and the V segment lost 0 bases, leaving 2 bases of the junction unmatched. The CDR3 loop reads CASSLAGTGGHQPQHF. The DNA of the CDR3 is TGTGCCAGCAGCTTAGCGGGGACAGGGGGCCATCAGCCCCAGCATTTT.

The V call is TRBV4-1, the J call TRBJ2-2; D may be TRBD2 (5 bases). The germline V gene encodes CDR1 MGHRA and CDR2 YSYEKL. Trimming removed 6 bases at V and 6 bases at J, with 17 bases between. The CDR3 is made up of 15 amino acids. The CDR3 DNA sequence: TGCGCCAGCAGTCACGAGACTACTCCCCCCGGGGAGCTGTTTTTT. Encoded protein: CASSHETTPPGELFF.

The J gene is TRBJ2-7, the V gene TRBV2, with 16 nucleotides matching TRBD2. The CDR3 loop spans 14 amino acids. Germline V gene sequence: CDR1 SNHLY, CDR2 FYNNEI. J lost 7 bases, V lost 6 bases, and 3 bases had no gene match. CDR3 coding DNA: TGTGCCAGCAGGGGACTAGCGGGAGGGCCAGAGCAGTACTTC. Residues: CASRGLAGGPEQYF.

The rearrangement uses TRBV7-3 and TRBJ2-3; 7 positions agree with TRBD2. Trimming at V came to 8 bases and at J to 12 bases, leaving 8 bases not matched to a gene. There are 11 residues in the CDR3. The germline gives CDR1 SGHTA, CDR2 FQGTGA. The CDR3: CASQGGGPQYF. CDR3 sequence (DNA): TGTGCCAGCCAAGGCGGGGGTCCCCAGTATTTT.

The chain links TRBV9 to TRBJ2-7; a weak D match, TRBD1 (6 bases). The V gene's germline CDR1 is SGDLS and CDR2 YYNGEE. V lost 2 bases and J 2 bases, leaving 11 bases between the germline ends. CDR3 size: 14 residues. CDR3: CASSVGQRAYEQYF. The CDR3 nucleotides read TGTGCCAGCAGCGTTGGACAGAGAGCCTACGAGCAGTACTTC.

This sequence joins TRBV19 and TRBJ2-1; TRBD1 matches at 9 bases. This CDR3 spans 15 amino acids. The V segment lost 6 bases and the J segment 3 bases; nucleotides outside the gene matches: 6. The germline V gene has CDR1 LNHDA and CDR2 SQIVND (reference sequence). The CDR3 is CASRTDRGGYNEQFF. In nucleotides, the CDR3 is TGTGCCAGTAGGACGGACAGGGGAGGCTACAATGAGCAGTTCTTC.

V gene TRBV19 combines with J gene TRBJ1-2; D remains unclear. Trimming removed 5 bases at V and 4 bases at J, with 8 bases between. The CDR3 consists of 12 residues. Looked up from germline, CDR1 is LNHDA and CDR2 is SQIVND (reference sequence). The CDR3 protein is CASSFPPYGYTF. As DNA, the CDR3 is TGTGCCAGTAGTTTTCCCCCCTATGGCTACACCTTC. The complete variable domain, with remaining parts taken from reference TRBV19 and TRBJ1-2, reads DGGITQSPKYLFRKEGQNVTLSCEQNLNHDAMYWYRQDPGQGLRLIYYSQIVNDFQKGDIAEGYSVSREKKESFPLTVTSAQKNPTAFYLCASSFPPYGYTFGSGTRLTVV.

The J gene is TRBJ2-2, the V gene TRBV5-1, with 8 bases that match TRBD2. Trimming took 4 bases from V and 6 from J; bases not matched to a gene: 8. The CDR3 contains 15 residues. CDR1 is SGHRS and CDR2 is YFSETQ in the germline V gene. The CDR3 nucleotides read TGCGCCAGCAGCCCCTTAGCGGGGTCCGCCGGGGAGCTGTTTTTT. It specifies CASSPLAGSAGELFF.

The rearrangement uses TRBV6-1 and TRBJ2-3; 8 bases map to TRBD1. CDR1 is MNHNS, CDR2 SASEGT, per germline. The CDR3 runs 15 residues. V was pared by 3 bases and J by 4 bases, with 6 bases of the junction left unmatched. The CDR3 region has the DNA TGTGCCAGCAGTGAGGCAGGGGGCGGCGCAGATACGCAGTATTTT. It is translated as CASSEAGGGADTQYF.

The chain links TRBV6-6 to TRBJ1-5, with a weak D call TRBD1 (5 bases). V was clipped by 6 bases and J by 4 bases, with 19 bases between them. Germline-derived CDR1 and CDR2 are MNHNY and SVGAGI (reference sequence). The CDR3 consists of 16 residues. The CDR3 region has the DNA TGTGCCAGCAGCTCCGTGGGCGGCAGGGTAAATCAGCCCCAGCATTTT. This sequence encodes CASSSVGGRVNQPQHF.

The chain carries TRBV10-3 and TRBJ1-6, with TRBD1 matching 7 bases. J lost 14 bases, V lost 4 bases, and 11 bases had no gene match. The CDR3 extends over 14 amino acids. Looked up from germline, CDR1 is ENHRY and CDR2 is SYGVKD. This chain's CDR3 is CAISAGTVRNTLHF. The CDR3 DNA sequence: TGTGCCATCAGTGCCGGGACAGTGAGAAATACCCTCCACTTT.

The V and J genes are TRBV7-3 and TRBJ2-1; D possibly corresponds to TRBD1 (5 bases). The V gene lost 6 bases and the J gene lost 0 bases, with 15 bases spanning the gap. Germline CDR1 and CDR2: SGHTA and FQGTGA. The CDR3 contains 16 residues. Here the CDR3 DNA reads TGTGCCAGCAGTCCTAGGGGTGGTCCCTCCTACAATGAGCAGTTCTTC. Translating gives CASSPRGGPSYNEQFF.

This clone has only a few counts. This rearrangement joins TRBV5-4 to TRBJ2-2, with 10 positions matching TRBD1. With 5 bases clipped from V and 6 bases from J, the junction kept 1 base outside the gene matches. Germline V gene sequence: CDR1 SGHNT, CDR2 YYREEE (reference sequence). This CDR3 is 13 amino acids long. The CDR3 reads CASRGQGAGELFF. CDR3 in DNA: TGTGCCAGCAGAGGACAGGGGGCCGGGGAGCTGTTTTTT.